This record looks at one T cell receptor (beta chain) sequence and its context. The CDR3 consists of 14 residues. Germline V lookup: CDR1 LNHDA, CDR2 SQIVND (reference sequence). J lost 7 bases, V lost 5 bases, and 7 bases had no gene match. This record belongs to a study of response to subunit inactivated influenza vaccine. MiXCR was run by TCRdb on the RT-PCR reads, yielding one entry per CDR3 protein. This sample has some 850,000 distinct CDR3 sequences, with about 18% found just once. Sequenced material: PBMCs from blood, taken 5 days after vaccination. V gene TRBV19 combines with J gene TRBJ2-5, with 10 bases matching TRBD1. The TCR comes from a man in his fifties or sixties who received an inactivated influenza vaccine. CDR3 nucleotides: TGTGCCAGTAGTTCCGGGACAGGGGTTGCGACCCAGTACTTC. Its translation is CASSSGTGVATQYF.